This T cell receptor beta chain was sequenced for a study of Ad26.COV2.S vaccination and SARS-CoV-2 variants. Study as a whole: Donor got 5x10^10 or 1x10^11 viral particles of Ad26.COV2.S.

The CDR3 extends over 15 amino acids. With 0 bases removed from V and 0 bases from J, the gap between germline ends came to 7 bases. Looked up from germline, CDR1 is SGDLS and CDR2 is YYNGEE. Treatment indicated: 15 to 20 received Ad26.COV2.S at low or high dose, single or two shots; about five received placebo; per-sample allocation not given. Collection of samples fell on day 63 after the first vaccine or placebo injection. Only in-frame clones appear in the TCRdb table, and some are missing; sequencing was by immunoSEQ multiplex PCR. The sample consists of a few hundred thousand clones, 87% of them appearing once.

The sequence was collected from a person aged 18-65 years who received the Ad26.COV2.S COVID-19 vaccine or a placebo. The rearrangement uses TRBV9 and TRBJ1-3; D gene uncertain. The sequencing used peripheral blood, collected in a trial of Ad26.COV2.S vaccine versus placebo. The CDR3 nucleotides read TGTGCCAGCAGCGTAGCTTGGGGCTCTGGAAACACCATATATTTT. It yields the protein CASSVAWGSGNTIYF.